One sample yielded the 24 T cell receptor beta chains listed below, sequenced in a study of spatial heterogeneity in lung cancer. Time point: sample taken at primary tumor resection. Tumor, nontumor lung or frozen PBMC supplied whole RNA that was sequenced unsorted. TCRdb ran MiXCR on the 5' RACE reads and lists one entry per CDR3 protein. The data show roughly 54,000 distinct CDR3 sequences, with about 7.6% seen just once and about 13% held by the top ten. Sequencing was performed on PBMCs, taken at surgery. The origin of the receptors is a female donor with early-stage non-small cell lung cancer.

This chain uses TRBV7-9 with TRBJ2-7; 7 bases fit TRBD2. CDR1 and CDR2 from the germline V gene are SEHNR and FQNEAQ (reference sequence). This CDR3 is built from 12 residues. The ends lost 5 bases at V and 11 bases at J; junction bases unmatched: 9. Here the CDR3 reads CASSPGPSGEYF. The CDR3 region has the DNA TGTGCCAGCAGCCCCGGCCCCAGCGGGGAGTACTTC.

This clonotype has more than one count but fewer than ten. CDR3 sequence (DNA): TGTGCCTGGAACAAAGGGGGCAACACTGAAGCTTTCTTT. It is translated as CAWNKGGNTEAFF. The rearrangement links TRBV30 to TRBJ1-1, with 7 bases fitting TRBD1. V was pared by 4 bases and J by 2 bases, with 4 bases of the junction left unmatched. Germline V gives CDR1 GTSNPN, CDR2 SVGIG (reference sequence). The CDR3 length is 13 residues.

This clonotype was detected ten times or more. The genes are TRBV3-1 and TRBJ2-3; D is ambiguous. The CDR3 runs to 12 residues. Germline V gene lookup returns CDR1 LGHDT and CDR2 YNNKEL (reference sequence). The V end lost 0 bases, the J end lost 2 bases, and 0 bases lay between the germline ends. The CDR3 DNA reads TGTGCCAGCAGCCAAGACACAGATACGCAGTATTTT. Amino acid sequence: CASSQDTDTQYF.

This clonotype was seen repeatedly, ten times or more. The chain recombines TRBV30 with TRBJ2-3, with TRBD2 matching over 8 bases. Trimming at V came to 3 bases and at J to 0 bases, leaving 5 bases not matched to a gene. The CDR3 contains 15 residues. CDR1 and CDR2 from the germline V gene are GTSNPN and SVGIG (reference sequence). CDR3 region: CAWSSGGDSTDTQYF. The CDR3 DNA reads as TGTGCCTGGAGCTCGGGAGGGGATAGCACAGATACGCAGTATTTT.

The J gene is TRBJ2-5, the V gene TRBV4-2; D is unresolved. The germline CDR1 and CDR2 sequences are LGHNA and YNFKEQ. The V and J ends lost 5 bases and 4 bases respectively, with 17 bases between them. The CDR3 is made up of 15 amino acids. For the CDR3, the DNA is TGTGCCAGCAGCGGACGACTCCTAAATCGAGAGACCCAGTACTTC. The encoded protein is CASSGRLLNRETQYF.

This clonotype was recorded a few times. V usage is TRBV9 and J usage is TRBJ2-3; D is uncertain. V lost 0 bases, J lost 6 bases, and 11 bases lay in between. The CDR3 is 14 amino acids. Germline V gene lookup returns CDR1 SGDLS and CDR2 YYNGEE. This chain's CDR3 is CASSVAGRPDTQYF. CDR3 in DNA: TGTGCCAGCAGCGTAGCCGGCCGCCCCGATACGCAGTATTTT.

The gene calls are TRBV29-1 and TRBJ2-1; no definite D call. V shed 3 bases and J shed 0 bases, with 3 bases lying between them. CDR1 is SQVTM and CDR2 is ANQGSEA in the germline V gene. This CDR3 contains 12 residues. The CDR3 region has the DNA TGCAGCGTTGACTTCTCCTACAATGAGCAGTTCTTC. This translates into CSVDFSYNEQFF.

This clonotype was seen ten or more times. V usage is TRBV10-3 and J usage is TRBJ2-3; tentative D call: TRBD1 (6 bases). Trimming pared 10 bases from V and 0 bases from J, leaving 20 bases between. The CDR3 sequence is 16 residues long. Germline CDR1 ENHRY, CDR2 SYGVKD. The CDR3: CASTKGELTSTDTQYF. As DNA, the CDR3 is TGTGCCAGCACCAAGGGGGAGTTAACTAGCACAGATACGCAGTATTTT.

The J gene is TRBJ1-2, the V gene TRBV30; tentative D call: TRBD1 (5 bases). V was clipped by 3 bases and J by 4 bases, with 21 bases between them. Per the germline V gene, CDR1 is GTSNPN and CDR2 is SVGIG (reference sequence). This CDR3 region has 16 residues. CDR3 DNA sequence: TGTGCCTGGAGCGCAACCGCGGGGCCTCGGGGCTATGGCTACACCTTC. Translating gives CAWSATAGPRGYGYTF.

This rearrangement joins TRBV6-5 to TRBJ2-7, with unresolved D. The germline V and J ends were trimmed by 7 bases and 2 bases, with 15 bases remaining between them. CDR3 length equals 14 residues. CDR1 and CDR2 from the germline V gene are MNHEY and SVGAGI. This CDR3 is CASTPIGPAYEQYF. In DNA, the CDR3 is TGTGCCAGCACTCCCATAGGGCCGGCCTACGAGCAGTACTTC.

This clonotype was counted between two and nine times. This sequence joins TRBV14 and TRBJ1-2; D gene uncertain. Germline CDR1 is SGHDN and CDR2 is FVKESK. The V end lost 5 bases, the J end lost 6 bases, and 16 bases lay between the germline ends. This CDR3 spans 14 amino acids. CDR3: CASSATLGLDGYTF. In DNA form, the CDR3 reads TGTGCCAGCAGCGCGACCCTAGGTCTCGATGGCTACACCTTC. Full variable domain (missing parts from reference TRBV14 and TRBJ1-2): EAGVTQFPSHSVIEKGQTVTLRCDPISGHDNLYWYRRVMGKEIKFLLHFVKESKQDESGMPNNRFLAERTGGTYSTLKVQPAELEDSGVYFCASSATLGLDGYTFGSGTRLTVV.

For the CDR3, the DNA is TGCAGCGTTTACCCGGGACAAGAGACCCAGTACTTC. This sequence encodes CSVYPGQETQYF. The rearrangement links TRBV29-1 to TRBJ2-5, with D perhaps matching TRBD2 (5 bases). The V and J ends lost 5 bases and 2 bases respectively, with 9 bases between them. This CDR3 comprises 12 residues. Germline loops: CDR1 SQVTM, CDR2 ANQGSEA.

Remarks on this clonotype: Just one base apart from a much larger clone, this may be a read error. The chain joins TRBV20-1 to TRBJ1-1; D possibly corresponds to TRBD1 (5 bases). Germline V gene data show CDR1 as DFQATT and CDR2 as SNEGSKA (reference sequence). With 3 bases removed from V and 1 base from J, the gap between germline ends came to 12 bases. CDR3 length: 14 amino acids. DNA of the CDR3: TGCAGTGCTAGTAGGGGAAACAGGAACACTGAAGCTTTCTTT. Encoded protein: CSASRGNRNTEAFF.

Ten or more counts support this clonotype. The chain has TRBV5-4 and TRBJ1-2; D may be TRBD1 (5 bases). The CDR3 is 17 residues long. Per the germline V gene, CDR1 is SGHNT and CDR2 is YYREEE (reference sequence). The V end lost 3 bases, the J end lost 4 bases, and 22 bases lay between the germline ends. The CDR3 loop is CASSSVPGAAKSYGYTF. CDR3 coding DNA: TGTGCCAGCAGCTCCGTCCCCGGGGCAGCCAAAAGCTATGGCTACACCTTC.

This clonotype turned up a few times. The V gene is TRBV5-4, the J gene TRBJ2-2; the D is unclear. This CDR3 contains 14 residues. CDR1 is SGHNT and CDR2 is YYREEE in the germline V gene (reference sequence). Trimming removed 0 bases from V and 2 bases from J, with 5 bases in between. Here the CDR3 DNA reads TGTGCCAGCAGCTTGGGCAGAAACACCGGGGAGCTGTTTTTT. Translation gives CASSLGRNTGELFF.

The chain links TRBV4-3 to TRBJ2-7; perhaps D is TRBD1 or TRBD2 (5 bases each). The CDR3 loop spans 13 amino acids. CDR1 LGHNA and CDR2 YSLEER come from the germline V gene. Trimming removed 0 bases from V and 6 bases from J, with 9 bases in between. The CDR3 DNA reads TGCGCCAGCAGCCAAGATTACGGGGCCGAGCAGTACTTC. It encodes CASSQDYGAEQYF.

This sequence joins TRBV7-2 and TRBJ1-1; the D is unclear. This CDR3 region has 11 residues. Per the germline V gene, CDR1 is SGHTA and CDR2 is FQGNSA. The V and J ends lost 5 bases and 11 bases respectively, with 12 bases between them. CDR3 loop: CASSKNGWAFF. In DNA form, the CDR3 reads TGTGCCAGCAGCAAAAATGGATGGGCTTTCTTT.

In regard to this clonotype: The CDR3 carries no conserved terminal phenylalanine or tryptophan, so it likely arises from a read error. This chain connects TRBV29-1 to TRBJ2-3, with unresolved D. The CDR3 sequence is 12 residues long. The V and J ends lost 3 bases and 1 base respectively, with 5 bases between them. Germline V gene data show CDR1 as SQVTM and CDR2 as ANQGSEA. The CDR3 coding sequence is TGCAGCGTTGACAAGGGCACAGATACGCAGTATTCT. Protein product: CSVDKGTDTQYS.

This clonotype was observed a handful of times. This chain links TRBV6-6 with TRBJ2-5; 11 nucleotides match TRBD2. V dropped 5 bases and J dropped 7; count of bases not matched to a gene: 12. Germline-derived CDR1 and CDR2 are MNHNY and SVGAGI (reference sequence). CDR3 size: 16 residues. CDR3 DNA: TGTGCCAGCAGTGACTGGGGTAGCGGGGGGGTTGGGACCCAGTACTTC. Translation: CASSDWGSGGVGTQYF.

This clonotype was seen many times. The rearrangement joins TRBV27 to TRBJ2-5, with D possibly TRBD2 on 7 matching bases. Trimming took 5 bases from V and 4 from J, leaving 17 bases between them. The CDR3 length is 15 residues. Germline V gene lookup returns CDR1 MNHEY and CDR2 SMNVEV (reference sequence). In DNA form, the CDR3 reads TGTGCCAGCAGTGGCCGTAGGGGGGGGGCAGAGACCCAGTACTTC. Its translation is CASSGRRGGAETQYF.

This clonotype was seen many times. This sequence joins TRBV28 and TRBJ2-2, with no clear D. The CDR3 is made up of 14 amino acids. Germline V gives CDR1 MDHEN, CDR2 SYDVKM. Trimming took off 7 bases at V and 4 bases at J, with 13 bases between the two ends. CDR3 amino acids: CASIPSSITGELFF. The CDR3 nucleotides read TGTGCCAGCATTCCTAGTTCGATCACCGGGGAGCTGTTTTTT.

This clonotype came up many times. V and J are TRBV4-1 and TRBJ1-6, with TRBD1 as a possible D gene (6 bases). The germline CDR1 and CDR2 sequences are MGHRA and YSYEKL. The CDR3 has 16 amino acids. Trimming pared 0 bases from V and 6 bases from J, leaving 12 bases between. The CDR3 region is CASSQDFWTVNSPLHF. The CDR3 DNA reads as TGCGCCAGCAGCCAAGATTTCTGGACAGTTAATTCACCCCTCCACTTT.

This clonotype was observed at least ten times. The V call is TRBV7-2, the J call TRBJ1-1, with TRBD1 as a possible D gene (6 bases). CDR1 is SGHTA and CDR2 is FQGNSA in the germline V gene. This CDR3 is 15 amino acids long. The germline V and J ends were trimmed by 4 bases and 1 base, with 13 bases remaining between them. The CDR3 sequence is CASSWGAGENTEAFF. In nucleotides, the CDR3 is TGTGCCAGCAGCTGGGGGGCCGGCGAGAACACTGAAGCTTTCTTT. Filled out from reference TRBV7-2 and TRBJ1-1, the complete variable domain reads GAGVSQSPSNKVTEKGKDVELRCDPISGHTALYWYRQSLGQGLEFLIYFQGNSAPDKSGLPSDRFSAERTGGSVSTLTIQRTQQEDSAVYLCASSWGAGENTEAFFGQGTRLTVV.

The chain combines TRBV7-2 with TRBJ1-4, with D uncertain. The V end lost 1 base, the J end lost 3 bases, and 15 bases lay between the germline ends. The CDR3 spans 17 residues. Germline lookup yields CDR1 SGHTA and CDR2 FQGNSA. For the CDR3, the DNA is TGTGCCAGCAGCTTAGTCGCCCCCGTCGGACCTAATGAAAAACTGTTTTTT. This codes for CASSLVAPVGPNEKLFF.